The 20 T cell receptor beta chains presented below share a single source sample, sequenced in a study of PD-1 blockade in classical Hodgkin lymphoma. Documented time point: cycle 4 day 1 (C4D1), after more than five weeks of nivolumab. Brentuximab vedotin exposure varied, and every patient relapsed after autologous stem cell transplantation. Generated by immunoSEQ multiplex PCR, the TCRdb table keeps only in-frame clones and is missing some. The table has roughly 52,000 clones, around 86% seen once. The sample consisted of peripheral blood mononuclear cells (PBMCs), taken before the fourth cycle of nivolumab. These TCRs come from a human donor with classical Hodgkin lymphoma.

The chain links TRBV27 to TRBJ1-4; possibly TRBD1 for D (5 bases). The CDR3 runs to 14 residues. With 5 bases removed from V and 8 bases from J, the gap between germline ends came to 15 bases. Germline CDR1 MNHEY, CDR2 SMNVEV (reference sequence). The CDR3 DNA is TGTGCCAGCAGTGCCCCGGGGGGAGAAGAAAAACTGTTTTTT. Translated, it gives CASSAPGGEEKLFF.

V and J are TRBV29-1 and TRBJ2-2; 9 bases map to TRBD2. The CDR3 runs to 17 residues. Germline CDR1 reads SQVTM; CDR2 reads ANQGSEA. V gave up 0 bases and J gave up 5 bases; unmatched junction bases: 10. CDR3 DNA: TGCAGCGTTGAAGAACCCCGCGGGGGGGCGGTTACCGGGGAGCTGTTTTTT. It is translated as CSVEEPRGGAVTGELFF.

The chain employs TRBV7-2 and TRBJ2-5; tentative D call: TRBD1 (6 bases). This CDR3 has 16 residues. Germline lookup yields CDR1 SGHTA and CDR2 FQGNSA. The V end lost 3 bases, the J end lost 0 bases, and 14 bases lay between the germline ends. CDR3 loop: CASSFSTGRNQETQYF. The CDR3 bases are TGTGCCAGCAGCTTTTCCACAGGGCGCAACCAAGAGACCCAGTACTTC.

The chain combines TRBV19 with TRBJ2-4, with 9 bases aligning to TRBD1. Germline V gene sequence: CDR1 LNHDA, CDR2 SQIVND (reference sequence). CDR3 length: 11 amino acids. The V and J ends lost 7 bases and 16 bases, in that order; junction bases with no gene match: 8. The CDR3 region has the DNA TGTGCCAGTACTGACAGGGGGTCTACTTACTTC. The encoded protein is CASTDRGSTYF.

The chain has TRBV11-2 and TRBJ2-5, with TRBD2 matching over 9 bases. Germline V lookup: CDR1 SGHAT, CDR2 FQNNGV. The CDR3 is 14 amino acids. V was clipped by 4 bases and J by 7 bases; unmatched bases: 7. CDR3 residues: CASSSRTSVGTQYF. The CDR3 DNA follows: TGTGCCAGCAGCTCAAGGACTAGCGTGGGGACCCAGTACTTC.

The chain employs TRBV7-9 and TRBJ2-7; D not resolved. V lost 0 bases and J 9 bases, leaving 12 bases between the germline ends. Per the germline V gene, CDR1 is SEHNR and CDR2 is FQNEAQ (reference sequence). The CDR3 is 13 amino acids. The CDR3 sequence: CASSLAGENGQYF. DNA of the CDR3: TGTGCCAGCAGCTTAGCGGGTGAGAATGGGCAGTACTTC.

The chain uses TRBV2 and TRBJ2-5; the D gene could be TRBD1 or TRBD2 (6 bases each). The CDR3 consists of 14 residues. V was pared by 5 bases and J by 5 bases, with 15 bases between. Germline V gives CDR1 SNHLY, CDR2 FYNNEI. CDR3 in DNA: TGTGCCAGCAGTCCGGGGGCCCTGGGGGAGACCCAGTACTTC. Residues: CASSPGALGETQYF.

The chain recombines TRBV11-2 with TRBJ1-3, with 10 bases matching TRBD1. The CDR3 runs to 19 residues. V trimming: 5 bases; J trimming: 1 base; junction bases outside the gene matches: 14. Germline V lookup: CDR1 SGHAT, CDR2 FQNNGV. This chain's CDR3 is CASSISGTGVVMSGNTIYF. As DNA, the CDR3 is TGTGCCAGCAGCATCTCCGGGACAGGGGTTGTAATGTCTGGAAACACCATATATTTT.

This chain joins TRBV7-2 and TRBJ1-2, with 10 positions matching TRBD1. Unmatched junction bases numbered 6, after V lost 0 bases and J lost 8 bases. There are 15 residues in the CDR3. Germline values: CDR1 SGHTA, CDR2 FQGNSA. This CDR3 is CASSLAGLTGGGYTF. CDR3 bases: TGTGCCAGCAGCTTAGCGGGGTTGACAGGGGGCGGCTACACCTTC.

The gene calls are TRBV28 and TRBJ2-1; 9 bases map to TRBD2. CDR3 length: 14 amino acids. The V gene's germline CDR1 is MDHEN and CDR2 SYDVKM. Trimming removed 7 bases from V and 6 bases from J; junction bases left unmatched: 7. CDR3 in amino acids: CASKAGGPLNEQFF. The CDR3 nucleotides are TGTGCCAGCAAGGCGGGAGGGCCTCTCAATGAGCAGTTCTTC.

The chain combines TRBV28 with TRBJ2-7, with D perhaps TRBD2 (6 bases). CDR3 length equals 15 residues. V was cut by 7 bases and J by 2 bases, with 18 bases left in between. CDR1 MDHEN and CDR2 SYDVKM come from the germline V gene. The DNA of the CDR3 is TGTGCCAGCACCACTGGCGGGGCCAACCCCTACGAGCAGTACTTC. It codes for CASTTGGANPYEQYF.

CDR3 loop: CASSRKRDLPYNEQFF. Written as DNA, the CDR3 is TGTGCCAGCAGCCGGAAGCGGGATCTACCCTACAATGAGCAGTTCTTC. The rearrangement links TRBV5-6 to TRBJ2-1, with 7 bases identical to TRBD2. The V gene's germline CDR1 is SGHDT and CDR2 YYEEEE. This CDR3 spans 16 amino acids. The ends lost 4 bases at V and 2 bases at J; junction bases unmatched: 9.

The chain carries TRBV19 and TRBJ1-5; D is undetermined. CDR3 size: 14 residues. V was pared by 5 bases and J by 2 bases, with 10 bases between. Germline CDR1 and CDR2: LNHDA and SQIVND (reference sequence). The CDR3 sequence: CASSPVSGNQPQHF. CDR3 sequence (DNA): TGTGCCAGTAGTCCAGTTTCGGGCAATCAGCCCCAGCATTTT.

This clone was detected a few times. The rearrangement joins TRBV29-1 to TRBJ2-7; the D gene could be TRBD1 or TRBD2 (6 bases each). CDR1 is SQVTM and CDR2 is ANQGSEA in the germline V gene. There are 13 residues in the CDR3. V lost 5 bases and J 0 bases, leaving 11 bases between the germline ends. The CDR3 region is CSVSWGASYEQYF. In DNA, the CDR3 is TGCAGCGTTTCATGGGGGGCCTCCTACGAGCAGTACTTC.

The chain combines TRBV10-3 with TRBJ1-1; the D gene is possibly TRBD1 (6 bases). The CDR3 is 15 residues long. V lost 2 bases to trimming and J lost 8 bases, with 18 bases between them. CDR1 is ENHRY, CDR2 SYGVKD, per germline. The CDR3 coding sequence is TGTGCCATCAGTGAGCCGTTGGGTTACAGGGTCGAAGCTTTCTTT. This encodes CAISEPLGYRVEAFF.

The chain employs TRBV27 and TRBJ1-2, with D uncertain. V was clipped by 5 bases and J by 2 bases, with 12 bases between them. The germline V gene encodes CDR1 MNHEY and CDR2 SMNVEV (reference sequence). This CDR3 is 14 amino acids long. CDR3 DNA sequence: TGTGCCAGCAGTCCCCGACCCTCCAACTATGGCTACACCTTC. Its translation is CASSPRPSNYGYTF.

This clone was detected only a few times. This chain connects TRBV6-4 to TRBJ2-6; 7 bases fit TRBD1. The CDR3 contains 16 residues. V gave up 2 bases and J gave up 3 bases; unmatched junction bases: 4. Germline CDR1 is MRHNA and CDR2 is SNTAGT. CDR3 nucleotides: TGTGCCAGCAGTGACCACAGGGGAAGTGGGGCCAACGTCCTGACTTTC. Its protein product is CASSDHRGSGANVLTF.

J is TRBJ2-5 and V is TRBV7-9; 8 bases fit TRBD1. The germline gives CDR1 SEHNR, CDR2 FQNEAQ (reference sequence). Trimming at V came to 4 bases and at J to 4 bases, leaving 5 bases not matched to a gene. CDR3 length equals 14 residues. CDR3: CASSSGGAGETQYF. CDR3 sequence (DNA): TGTGCCAGCAGCTCAGGGGGCGCGGGAGAGACCCAGTACTTC. Complete variable domain (other parts from reference TRBV7-9 and TRBJ2-5): DTGVSQNPRHKITKRGQNVTFRCDPISEHNRLYWYRQTLGQGPEFLTYFQNEAQLEKSRLLSDRFSAERPKGSFSTLEIQRTEQGDSAMYLCASSSGGAGETQYFGPGTRLLVL.

V usage is TRBV18 and J usage is TRBJ1-2; the match to TRBD1 covers 8 bases. V trimming: 3 bases; J trimming: 7 bases; junction bases outside the gene matches: 7. Germline V gene sequence: CDR1 KGHSH, CDR2 LQKENI. The CDR3 loop spans 14 amino acids. The CDR3 protein is CASSPSRGQGGYTF. The CDR3 bases are TGTGCCAGCTCACCTTCCAGGGGGCAGGGTGGCTACACCTTC.

The J gene is TRBJ2-5, the V gene TRBV7-8; 10 nucleotides agree with TRBD2. In germline, CDR1 is SGHVS, CDR2 FQNEAQ. The junction had 13 bases not matched to a gene; V was cut back by 2 bases and J by 4 bases. The length of the CDR3 is 18 residues. This chain's CDR3 is CASSLILKTSGFAETQYF. The CDR3 DNA sequence: TGTGCCAGCAGCTTAATTCTGAAGACTAGCGGGTTTGCAGAGACCCAGTACTTC.